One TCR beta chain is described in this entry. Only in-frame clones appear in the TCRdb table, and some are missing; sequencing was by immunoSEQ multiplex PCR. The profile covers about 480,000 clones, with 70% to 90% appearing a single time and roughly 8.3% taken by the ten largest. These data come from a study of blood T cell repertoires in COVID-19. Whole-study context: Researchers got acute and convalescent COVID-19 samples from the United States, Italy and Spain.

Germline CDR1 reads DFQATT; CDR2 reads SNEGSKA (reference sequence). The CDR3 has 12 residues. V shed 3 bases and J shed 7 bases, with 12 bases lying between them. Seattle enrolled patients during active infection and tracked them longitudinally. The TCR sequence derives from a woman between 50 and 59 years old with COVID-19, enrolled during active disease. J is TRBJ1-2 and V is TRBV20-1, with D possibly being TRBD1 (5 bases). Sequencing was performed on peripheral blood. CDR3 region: CSASRREGGYTF. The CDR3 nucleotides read TGCAGTGCTAGTCGCAGGGAGGGTGGCTACACCTTC.